The 9 T cell receptor beta chains below all came from one sample that was sequenced in a study of low-dose radiotherapy and immunotherapy resistance in tumors. Time point described: after trial treatment. Treatment specified: LDRT plus nivolumab, ipilimumab, low-dose cyclophosphamide and aspirin (RACIN trial). Priming of first-strand cDNA relied on TRAV- and TRBV-specific primers (covering alpha and beta chains). TCR amplification ran roughly 21 PCR cycles using constant-region and V-primer adapter primers. One entry per CDR3 protein, called by TCRdb with MiXCR from the reads. The sample holds tens of thousands of distinct CDR3 sequences, around a sixth seen once. Material: PBMCs, obtained after low-dose radiotherapy plus immunotherapy. These receptor sequences come from a male donor with prostate cancer.

This clonotype was detected many times. This chain links TRBV12-3 or TRBV12-4 with TRBJ1-5; D unresolved. The CDR3 spans 13 residues. The V gene lost 1 base and the J gene lost 6 bases, with 7 bases spanning the gap. The CDR3: CASSLEGSQPQHF. The CDR3 DNA reads TGTGCCAGCAGTTTAGAAGGTTCTCAGCCCCAGCATTTT.

Remarks on this clonotype: No DNA is shown, since the ends of the CDR3 on it are uncertain; the CDR3 is the one TCRdb lists. The chain couples TRBV5-1 to TRBJ2-2; no check of the table's D call, TRBD1, against the DNA was made. The germline V gene encodes CDR1 SGHRS and CDR2 YFSETQ. The CDR3 spans 17 amino acids, including both terminal residues. The CDR3 sequence is CASSFSTGGLTGELFFF.

Ten or more counts support this clonotype. V gene TRBV7-9 combines with J gene TRBJ2-1, with D maybe TRBD2 (5 bases). Trimming cost V 3 bases and J 9 bases, with 6 bases left between them. Germline V gene data show CDR1 as SEHNR and CDR2 as FQNEAQ (reference sequence). The CDR3 is made up of 11 amino acids. CDR3 sequence reads: CASSFSVEQFF. The CDR3 region has the DNA TGTGCCAGCAGCTTTAGCGTTGAGCAGTTCTTC.

This clonotype was seen many times. This sequence joins TRBV20-1 and TRBJ2-2; the match to TRBD1 covers 8 bases. Germline V gene sequence: CDR1 DFQATT, CDR2 SNEGSKA (reference sequence). Trimming cost V 6 bases and J 1 base; bases outside gene matches: 7. There are 15 residues in the CDR3. The CDR3 loop reads CSASRGQVNTGELFF. The CDR3 DNA sequence: TGCAGTGCCTCCCGGGGACAGGTGAACACCGGGGAGCTGTTTTTT.

On this clonotype itself: One base away lies a much larger clone, so this may be a sequencing read error. This sequence joins TRBV7-2 and TRBJ2-7; 10 bases match TRBD2. The end of the DNA is better explained by TRBJ2-1, so the J call may be wrong. From germline, CDR1 is SGHTA and CDR2 FQGNSA. CDR3 length equals 15 residues. CDR3 residues: CASSYGPSGRVEQFF. The CDR3 nucleotides are TGTGCCAGCAGTTACGGGCCTAGCGGGAGAGTTGAGCAGTTCTTC.

Ten or more counts support this clonotype. The chain is built from TRBV20-1 and TRBJ2-1; 11 bases fit TRBD2. The V and J ends lost 1 base and 5 bases, in that order; junction bases with no gene match: 4. This CDR3 comprises 15 residues. Germline loops: CDR1 DFQATT, CDR2 SNEGSKA (reference sequence). Here the CDR3 DNA reads TGCAGTGCTAGAGGACTAGCGGGATGGGACAATGAGCAGTTCTTC. It yields the protein CSARGLAGWDNEQFF.

This clonotype was observed at least ten times. This CDR3 is CSARTSGAHGELFF. The CDR3 nucleotides are TGCAGTGCTAGAACTAGCGGGGCCCACGGGGAGCTGTTTTTT. The chain is built from TRBV20-1 and TRBJ2-2, with 10 bases that match TRBD2. The CDR3 has 14 residues. From germline, CDR1 is DFQATT and CDR2 SNEGSKA (reference sequence). Trimming cost V 2 bases and J 7 bases; bases outside gene matches: 4.

This clonotype was observed a few times. V is TRBV24-1 and J is TRBJ2-1; 8 bases line up with TRBD2. Germline-derived CDR1 and CDR2 are KGHDR and SFDVKD. CDR3 length: 14 amino acids. Here the CDR3 DNA reads TGTGCTGTCGATAGCGGGATAGCGGGCAATGAGCAGTTCTTC. Its translation is CAVDSGIAGNEQFF.

This clonotype was counted many times. J is TRBJ2-2 and V is TRBV7-9; 7 bases line up with TRBD1. Losses at the gene ends were 5 bases for V and 6 bases for J; bases not matched to a gene: 21. This CDR3 has 19 amino acids. In germline, CDR1 is SEHNR, CDR2 FQNEAQ (reference sequence). CDR3 DNA sequence: TGTGCCAGCAGCCCGGACTCAGGACAGGCAAGAAGAAGCCCCGGGGAGCTGTTTTTT. This sequence encodes CASSPDSGQARRSPGELFF.